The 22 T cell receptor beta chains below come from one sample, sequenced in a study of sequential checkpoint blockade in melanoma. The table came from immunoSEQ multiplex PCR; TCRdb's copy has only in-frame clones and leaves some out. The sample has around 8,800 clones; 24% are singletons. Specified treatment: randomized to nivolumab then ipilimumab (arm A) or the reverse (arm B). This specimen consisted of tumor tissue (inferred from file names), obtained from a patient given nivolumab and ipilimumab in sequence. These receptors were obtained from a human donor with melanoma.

CDR3 loop: CASSFLLTGGPDEQYF. The CDR3 DNA follows: TGCGCCAGCAGCTTCCTCTTAACGGGAGGGCCCGACGAGCAGTACTTC. The chain links TRBV5-1 to TRBJ2-7, with TRBD2 identical over 8 bases. Germline CDR1 SGHRS, CDR2 YFSETQ. V dropped 2 bases and J dropped 5; count of bases not matched to a gene: 12. The CDR3 consists of 16 residues.

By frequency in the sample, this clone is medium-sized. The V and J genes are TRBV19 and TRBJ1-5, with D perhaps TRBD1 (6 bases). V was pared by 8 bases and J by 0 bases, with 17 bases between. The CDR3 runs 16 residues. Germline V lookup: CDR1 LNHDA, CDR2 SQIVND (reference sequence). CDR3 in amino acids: CASHPMGGYSNQPQHF. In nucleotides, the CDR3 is TGTGCCAGTCACCCTATGGGGGGCTATAGCAATCAGCCCCAGCATTTT.

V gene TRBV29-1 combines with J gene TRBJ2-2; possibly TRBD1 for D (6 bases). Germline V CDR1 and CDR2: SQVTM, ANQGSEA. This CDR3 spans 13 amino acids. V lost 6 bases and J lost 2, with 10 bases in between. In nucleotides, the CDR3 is TGCAGCGTGAGGGGGACAAACACCGGGGAGCTGTTTTTT. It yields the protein CSVRGTNTGELFF.

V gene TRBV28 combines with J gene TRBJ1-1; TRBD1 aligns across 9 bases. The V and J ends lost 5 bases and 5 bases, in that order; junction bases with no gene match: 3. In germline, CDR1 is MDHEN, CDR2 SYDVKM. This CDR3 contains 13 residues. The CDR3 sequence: CASSRDRVTEAFF. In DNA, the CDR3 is TGTGCCAGCAGTCGGGACAGGGTAACTGAAGCTTTCTTT.

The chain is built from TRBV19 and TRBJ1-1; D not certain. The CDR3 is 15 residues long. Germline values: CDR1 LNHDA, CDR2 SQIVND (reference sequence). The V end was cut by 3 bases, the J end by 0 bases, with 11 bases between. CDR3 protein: CASSMMLGVNTEAFF. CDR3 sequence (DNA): TGTGCCAGTAGTATGATGCTCGGAGTGAACACTGAAGCTTTCTTT.

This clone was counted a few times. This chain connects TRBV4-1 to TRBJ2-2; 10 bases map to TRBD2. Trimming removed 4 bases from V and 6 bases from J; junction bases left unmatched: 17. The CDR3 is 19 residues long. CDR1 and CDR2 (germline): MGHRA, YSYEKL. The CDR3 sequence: CASSPASSGRAYGAGELFF. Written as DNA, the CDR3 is TGCGCCAGCAGCCCAGCATCCAGCGGGAGGGCCTACGGCGCCGGGGAGCTGTTTTTT.

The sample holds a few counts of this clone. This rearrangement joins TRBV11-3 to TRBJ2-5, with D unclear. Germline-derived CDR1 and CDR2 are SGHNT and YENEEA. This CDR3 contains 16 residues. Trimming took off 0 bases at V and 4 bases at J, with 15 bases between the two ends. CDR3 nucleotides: TGTGCCAGCAGCTTAGATCCCTACAGTACTCGAGAGACCCAGTACTTC. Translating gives CASSLDPYSTRETQYF.

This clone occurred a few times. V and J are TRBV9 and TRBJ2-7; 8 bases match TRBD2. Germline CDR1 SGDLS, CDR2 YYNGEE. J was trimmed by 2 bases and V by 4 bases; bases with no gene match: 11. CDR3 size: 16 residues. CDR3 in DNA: TGTGCCAGCAGCCCCCACGGGCCGGGACTAGCCTACGAGCAGTACTTC. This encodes CASSPHGPGLAYEQYF.

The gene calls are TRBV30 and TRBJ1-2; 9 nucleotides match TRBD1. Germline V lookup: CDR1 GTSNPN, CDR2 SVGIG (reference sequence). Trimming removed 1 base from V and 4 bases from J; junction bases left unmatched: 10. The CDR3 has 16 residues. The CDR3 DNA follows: TGTGCCTGGAGTGCCCCCGGGACAGGGTTGGGCTATGGCTACACCTTC. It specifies CAWSAPGTGLGYGYTF.

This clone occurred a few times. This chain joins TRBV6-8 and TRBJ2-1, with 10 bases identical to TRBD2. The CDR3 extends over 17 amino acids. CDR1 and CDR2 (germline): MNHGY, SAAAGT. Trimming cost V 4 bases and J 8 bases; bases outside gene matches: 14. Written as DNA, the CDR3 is TGTGCCAGCAGTTGGGGGGCGCCCCTAGCGGGAGAAGATGAGCAGTTCTTC. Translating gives CASSWGAPLAGEDEQFF.

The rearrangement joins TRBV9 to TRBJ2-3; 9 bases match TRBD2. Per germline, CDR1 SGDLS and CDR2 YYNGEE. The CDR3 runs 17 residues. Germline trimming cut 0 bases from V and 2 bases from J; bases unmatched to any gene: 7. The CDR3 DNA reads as TGTGCCAGCAGCGTAGTGGCTAGCGGGATACCCACAGATACGCAGTATTTT. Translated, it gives CASSVVASGIPTDTQYF.

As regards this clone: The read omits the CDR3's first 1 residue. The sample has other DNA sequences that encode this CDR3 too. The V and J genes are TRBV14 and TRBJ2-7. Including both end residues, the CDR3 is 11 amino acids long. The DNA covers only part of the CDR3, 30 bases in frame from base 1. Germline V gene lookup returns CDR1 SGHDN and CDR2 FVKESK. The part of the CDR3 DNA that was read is GCCAGCAGCCTGACCTACGAGCAGTACTTC. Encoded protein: ASSLTYEQYF. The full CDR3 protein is CASSLTYEQYF.

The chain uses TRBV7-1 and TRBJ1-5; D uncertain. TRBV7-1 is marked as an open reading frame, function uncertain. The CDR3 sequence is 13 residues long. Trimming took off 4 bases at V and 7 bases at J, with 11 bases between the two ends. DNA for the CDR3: TGTGCCAGCAGCTTAGGAGATAGGCAGCCCCAGCATTTT. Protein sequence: CASSLGDRQPQHF.

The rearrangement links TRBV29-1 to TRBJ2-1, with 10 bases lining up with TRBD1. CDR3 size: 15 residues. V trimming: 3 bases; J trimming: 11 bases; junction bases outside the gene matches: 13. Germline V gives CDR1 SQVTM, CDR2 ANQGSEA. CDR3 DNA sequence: TGCAGCGTTGATTCCCGGACAGGGGGTAATATACAGCAGTTCTTC. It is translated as CSVDSRTGGNIQQFF.

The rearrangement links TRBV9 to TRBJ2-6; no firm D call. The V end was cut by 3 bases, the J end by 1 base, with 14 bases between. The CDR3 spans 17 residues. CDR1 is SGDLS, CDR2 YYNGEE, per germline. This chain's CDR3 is CASSGQAAMSGANVLTF. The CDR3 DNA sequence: TGTGCCAGCAGCGGTCAGGCCGCGATGTCTGGGGCCAACGTCCTGACTTTC.

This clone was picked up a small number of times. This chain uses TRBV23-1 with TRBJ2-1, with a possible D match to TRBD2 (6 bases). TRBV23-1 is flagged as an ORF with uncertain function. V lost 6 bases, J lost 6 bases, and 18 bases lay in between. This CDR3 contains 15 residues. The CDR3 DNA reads TGCGCCAGCAGCCCGGAGGGGAATGCTTTCAATGAGCAGTTCTTC. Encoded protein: CASSPEGNAFNEQFF.

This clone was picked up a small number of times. The CDR3 loop reads CASSPHGTANGYTF. The CDR3 region has the DNA TGTGCCAGCAGCCCTCATGGAACCGCGAACGGCTACACCTTC. The rearrangement links TRBV11-3 to TRBJ1-2; D is unclear. The V end lost 5 bases, the J end lost 8 bases, and 18 bases lay between the germline ends. The CDR3 has 14 residues. The V gene's germline CDR1 is SGHNT and CDR2 YENEEA.

CDR3 coding DNA: TGTGCCAGCAAGCGGGGAGGGACACTGGCAGATACGCAGTATTTT. Protein sequence: CASKRGGTLADTQYF. The V and J genes are TRBV6-8 and TRBJ2-3; a possible D gene is TRBD2 (7 bases). V lost 7 bases and J lost 4, with 18 bases in between. The CDR3 contains 15 residues. Looked up from germline, CDR1 is MNHGY and CDR2 is SAAAGT.

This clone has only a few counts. The CDR3 region is CASSKDSALPEAFF. The CDR3 coding sequence is TGTGCCAGTAGTAAAGACAGCGCTCTTCCAGAAGCTTTCTTT. The V gene is TRBV19, the J gene TRBJ1-1; tentative D call: TRBD1 (5 bases). The germline V gene has CDR1 LNHDA and CDR2 SQIVND (reference sequence). The CDR3 has 14 amino acids. The ends were cut back, 4 bases at V and 8 bases at J, with 17 bases in the middle.

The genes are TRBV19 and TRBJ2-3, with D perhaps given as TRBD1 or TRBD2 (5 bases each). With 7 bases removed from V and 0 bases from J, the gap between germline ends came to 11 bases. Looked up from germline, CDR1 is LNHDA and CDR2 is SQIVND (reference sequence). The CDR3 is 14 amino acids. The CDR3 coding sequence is TGTGCCAGTACCGGGACGGTAAGCACAGATACGCAGTATTTT. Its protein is CASTGTVSTDTQYF.

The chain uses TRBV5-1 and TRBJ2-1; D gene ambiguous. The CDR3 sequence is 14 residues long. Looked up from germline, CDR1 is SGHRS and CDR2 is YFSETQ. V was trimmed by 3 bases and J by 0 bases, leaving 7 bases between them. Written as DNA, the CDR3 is TGCGCCAGCAGCTCCGTTGGCTCCTACAATGAGCAGTTCTTC. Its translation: CASSSVGSYNEQFF.

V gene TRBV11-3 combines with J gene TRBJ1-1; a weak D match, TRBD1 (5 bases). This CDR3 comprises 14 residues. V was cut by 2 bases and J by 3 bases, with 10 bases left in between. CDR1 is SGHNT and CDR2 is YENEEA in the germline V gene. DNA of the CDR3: TGTGCCAGCAGCTTATGGGGCAGGGACACTGAAGCTTTCTTT. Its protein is CASSLWGRDTEAFF.